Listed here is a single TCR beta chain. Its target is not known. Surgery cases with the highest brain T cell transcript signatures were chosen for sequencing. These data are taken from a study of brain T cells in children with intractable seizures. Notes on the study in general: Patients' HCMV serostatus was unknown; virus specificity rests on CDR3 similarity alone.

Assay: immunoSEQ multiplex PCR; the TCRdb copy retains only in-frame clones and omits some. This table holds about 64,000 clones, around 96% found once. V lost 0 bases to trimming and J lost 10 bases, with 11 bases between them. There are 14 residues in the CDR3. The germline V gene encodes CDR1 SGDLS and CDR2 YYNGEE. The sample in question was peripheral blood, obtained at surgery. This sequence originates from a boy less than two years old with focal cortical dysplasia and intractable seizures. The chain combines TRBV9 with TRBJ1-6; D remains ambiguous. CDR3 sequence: CASSVGSGASPLHF. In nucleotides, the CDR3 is TGTGCCAGCAGCGTAGGTTCCGGAGCCTCACCCCTCCACTTT.